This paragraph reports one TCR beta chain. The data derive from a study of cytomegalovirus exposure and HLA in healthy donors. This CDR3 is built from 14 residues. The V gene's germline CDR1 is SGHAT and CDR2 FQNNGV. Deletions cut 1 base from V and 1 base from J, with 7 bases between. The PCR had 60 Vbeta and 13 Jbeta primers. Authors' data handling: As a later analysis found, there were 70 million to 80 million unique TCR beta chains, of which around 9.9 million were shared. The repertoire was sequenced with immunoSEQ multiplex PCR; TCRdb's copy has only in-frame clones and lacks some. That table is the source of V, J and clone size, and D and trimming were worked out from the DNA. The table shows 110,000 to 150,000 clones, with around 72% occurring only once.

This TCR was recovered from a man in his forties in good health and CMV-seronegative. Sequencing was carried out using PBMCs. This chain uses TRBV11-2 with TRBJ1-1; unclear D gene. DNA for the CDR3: TGTGCCAGCAGCTTAGTATCCGGGAACACTGAAGCTTTCTTT. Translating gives CASSLVSGNTEAFF. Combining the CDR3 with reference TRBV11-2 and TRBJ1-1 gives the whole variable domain EAGVAQSPRYKIIEKRQSVAFWCNPISGHATLYWYQQILGQGPKLLIQFQNNGVVDDSQLPKDRFSAERLKGVDSTLKIQPAKLEDSAVYLCASSLVSGNTEAFFGQGTRLTVV.